The 7 T cell receptor beta chains in this list originate from one sample, sequenced in a study of T cells in Graves' hyperthyroidism and ophthalmopathy (dated by TCRdb to the late 2010s). To prepare the library, multiplex PCR was applied. Instrument used: Illumina HiSeq 2000. TCR beta CDR3 regions were amplified from RNA transcripts. A first-round RT-PCR of the TCR CDR3 used the HTBI primer set with the Qiagen OneStep RT-PCR kit. TCRdb reran the public reads through fastp at Q25 and MiXCR, keeping productive beta chains. Each entry merges the rows of one CDR3 protein and shows their most common DNA and genes. The sample table contains 400,000 to 500,000 distinct CDR3 sequences; only one count was recorded for about an eighth of them. The ten largest make up 15% to 20% of the sample. Sequencing used blood. These receptors came from a woman aged 18-30 years with Graves' hyperthyroidism.

This clonotype has more than one count but fewer than ten. The gene calls are TRBV6-5 and TRBJ1-1; 9 bases map to TRBD1. CDR3 length: 15 amino acids. V was pared by 0 bases and J by 6 bases, with 5 bases of the junction left unmatched. The germline V gene has CDR1 MNHEY and CDR2 SVGAGI. In DNA, the CDR3 is TGTGCCAGCAGTTACTCGATTACAGGGGGCTCTGAAGCTTTCTTT. Translation: CASSYSITGGSEAFF.

Ten or more counts support this clonotype. The J gene is TRBJ2-1, the V gene TRBV9; D tentatively fits TRBD1 or TRBD2 (5 bases each). This CDR3 has 15 residues. Germline V lookup: CDR1 SGDLS, CDR2 YYNGEE. V was cut by 4 bases and J by 0 bases, with 11 bases left in between. CDR3 in amino acids: CASSTGPTSYNEQFF. DNA of the CDR3: TGTGCCAGCAGCACGGGACCAACCTCCTACAATGAGCAGTTCTTC. The whole variable domain, remainder taken from reference TRBV9 and TRBJ2-1, is DSGVTQTPKHLITATGQRVTLRCSPRSGDLSVYWYQQSLDQGLQFLIQYYNGEERAKGNILERFSAQQFPDLHSELNLSSLELGDSALYFCASSTGPTSYNEQFFGPGTRLTVL.

V usage is TRBV20-1 and J usage is TRBJ1-6; 10 positions match TRBD1. The CDR3 has 15 residues. With V trimmed by 3 bases and J by 5 bases, 4 bases remained unmatched. Germline V gene data show CDR1 as DFQATT and CDR2 as SNEGSKA (reference sequence). CDR3 protein: CSASGGQGNNSPLHF. The CDR3 DNA reads as TGCAGTGCTAGTGGGGGACAGGGGAATAATTCACCCCTCCACTTT.

This clonotype has only a few counts. As DNA, the CDR3 is TGCGCCAGCAGCTTGGGACTAGGAGTAGGCACCGGGGAGCTGTTTTTT. As protein: CASSLGLGVGTGELFF. The gene calls are TRBV5-1 and TRBJ2-2, with D possibly matching TRBD2 (6 bases). The germline V and J ends were trimmed by 0 bases and 4 bases, with 13 bases remaining between them. Germline V gene data show CDR1 as SGHRS and CDR2 as YFSETQ. This CDR3 is built from 16 residues.

This clonotype was seen a handful of times. This chain uses TRBV6-6 with TRBJ2-5; 10 nucleotides match TRBD1. Germline values: CDR1 MNHNY, CDR2 SVGAGI (reference sequence). Losses at the gene ends were 0 bases for V and 5 bases for J; bases not matched to a gene: 6. The CDR3 runs 16 residues. The CDR3 nucleotides read TGTGCCAGCAGTTACTCATCCGGGACAGGGGCGGAGACCCAGTACTTC. It is translated as CASSYSSGTGAETQYF.

This clonotype has a count of ten or more. This chain joins TRBV12-3 or TRBV12-4 and TRBJ2-1; a weak D match, TRBD1 (6 bases). The CDR3 is made up of 16 amino acids. The V gene lost 6 bases and the J gene lost 4 bases, with 19 bases spanning the gap. The CDR3 region has the DNA TGTGCCAGCAGACCCGGGACAAGAGATCTTTACAATGAGCAGTTCTTC. Its translation is CASRPGTRDLYNEQFF.

This clonotype has a handful of counts. J is TRBJ2-5 and V is TRBV14; 7 nucleotides agree with TRBD2. Germline loops: CDR1 SGHDN, CDR2 FVKESK. J lost 3 bases, V lost 1 base, and 5 bases had no gene match. The CDR3 covers 15 residues. The CDR3 bases are TGTGCCAGCAGCCAAGTCTCAGGGAGGGAAGAGACCCAGTACTTC. It codes for CASSQVSGREETQYF.